The clone carrying this T cell receptor (beta chain) came up many times. V was clipped by 0 bases and J by 1 base, with 10 bases between them. The CDR3 sequence is 16 residues long. Germline values: CDR1 LGHNA, CDR2 YNFKEQ. Synthesis of cDNA was carried out by template-switch 5'RACE. The reaction used 10-nucleotide random UMIs. TCRdb re-called the 5' RACE reads with MiXCR, one entry per CDR3 protein. Counted here are approximately 30,000 distinct CDR3 sequences, 10% to 15% occurring once; the ten biggest clones make up around 5%. The record originates from a study of neurological immune-mediated disorders. The time point denotes: technical triplicate 2. The sorted-subset TCR libraries were prepared using 850,000 to 1,000,000 CD4+ or CD8+ T cells as the starting material.

This rearrangement joins TRBV4-2 to TRBJ1-5, with a weak D call TRBD1 (5 bases). Sequenced: CD4+ T cells from blood. The sequence was obtained from a female donor with HTLV-1-associated myelopathy (HAM/TSP). The CDR3: CASSQEAGVSNQPQHF. In DNA, the CDR3 is TGTGCCAGCAGCCAAGAGGCGGGGGTGAGCAATCAGCCCCAGCATTTT.